The 19 T cell receptor beta chains given below trace back to one sample, sequenced in a study of T cells in Graves' hyperthyroidism and ophthalmopathy. The source material, RNA transcripts, was used to amplify TCR beta CDR3 regions. TCR CDR3 regions were first amplified by RT-PCR with HTBI primers. TCRdb fed the multiplex PCR reads into MiXCR, producing one record per CDR3 protein. The sample lists approximately 380,000 distinct CDR3 sequences; 11% to 15% were seen once. Input material: blood. All receptors come from a man aged 50-60 years with Graves' ophthalmopathy.

At least ten counts were recorded for this clonotype. The J gene is TRBJ1-2, the V gene TRBV24-1, with D unresolved. In germline, CDR1 is KGHDR, CDR2 SFDVKD. The CDR3 sequence is 17 residues long. V was clipped by 4 bases and J by 4 bases, with 21 bases between them. The CDR3 nucleotides are TGTGCCACCAGTGACGCCACTAGATCGACGGGCAGCTATGGCTACACCTTC. Translating it yields CATSDATRSTGSYGYTF.

This clonotype has ten or more counts. The chain has TRBV20-1 and TRBJ2-7, with 8 bases identical to TRBD1. Looked up from germline, CDR1 is DFQATT and CDR2 is SNEGSKA (reference sequence). The CDR3 is made up of 14 amino acids. J lost 0 bases, V lost 6 bases, and 7 bases had no gene match. DNA for the CDR3: TGCAGTGCCGTTGACAGGGGAGGCTCCTACGAGCAGTACTTC. Translated: CSAVDRGGSYEQYF.

V and J are TRBV6-2 or TRBV6-3 and TRBJ2-3, with 9 bases fitting TRBD2. After removal of 3 bases from V and 4 bases from J, the junction contained 5 bases not matched to a gene. The CDR3 extends over 15 amino acids. Per the germline V gene, CDR1 is MNHEY and CDR2 is SVGEGT. CDR3 in amino acids: CASSYRREGSDTQYF. In nucleotides, the CDR3 is TGTGCCAGCAGTTATAGGCGGGAGGGCTCAGATACGCAGTATTTT.

This clonotype was detected many times. The V call is TRBV4-1, the J call TRBJ2-1; the match to TRBD1 covers 12 bases. CDR3 size: 18 residues. Germline V CDR1 and CDR2: MGHRA, YSYEKL. V shed 0 bases and J 7 bases; nucleotides not matched to a gene: 10. Here the CDR3 DNA reads TGCGCCAGCAGCCAAGAAGGACGTGGGGACAGGGGGCGTAATGAGCAGTTCTTC. Residues: CASSQEGRGDRGRNEQFF.

The rearrangement joins TRBV6-2 or TRBV6-3 to TRBJ2-7; 11 positions agree with TRBD1. The V and J ends lost 6 bases and 6 bases, in that order; junction bases with no gene match: 13. Germline V gives CDR1 MNHEY, CDR2 SVGEGT. The CDR3 runs 16 residues. This CDR3 reads CASSSDMGQGVFEQYF. The CDR3, as DNA: TGTGCCAGCAGCTCCGATATGGGACAGGGGGTTTTCGAGCAGTACTTC.

The rearrangement joins TRBV11-3 to TRBJ1-2; 7 bases agree with TRBD1. This CDR3 region has 17 residues. From germline, CDR1 is SGHNT and CDR2 YENEEA. The trim removed 1 base at V and 5 bases at J, leaving 13 bases unmatched. The DNA for the CDR3 is TGTGCCAGCAGCTTAGTAGGTCGGGACAGAGCTTGGTATGGCTACACCTTC. Translated: CASSLVGRDRAWYGYTF.

This clonotype was seen repeatedly, ten times or more. This chain uses TRBV5-1 with TRBJ2-1; the D gene is possibly TRBD2 (6 bases). This CDR3 is 14 amino acids long. V gave up 1 base and J gave up 1 base, with 6 bases separating them. Per germline, CDR1 SGHRS and CDR2 YFSETQ. Written as DNA, the CDR3 is TGCGCCAGCAGCTTGCGGGAGTCCTACAATGAGCAGTTCTTC. Translation: CASSLRESYNEQFF.

In this sample, this clonotype turned up many times. The chain recombines TRBV20-1 with TRBJ1-2, with 8 bases identical to TRBD1. The germline gives CDR1 DFQATT, CDR2 SNEGSKA (reference sequence). Trimming at V came to 0 bases and at J to 6 bases, leaving 6 bases not matched to a gene. CDR3 length equals 14 residues. CDR3 residues: CSARDAGGADGYTF. CDR3 in DNA: TGCAGTGCTAGAGATGCAGGGGGCGCAGATGGCTACACCTTC.

This clonotype was observed many times. This sequence joins TRBV13 and TRBJ2-2; 12 bases are shared with TRBD2. The trim removed 3 bases at V and 5 bases at J, leaving 4 bases unmatched. Per the germline V gene, CDR1 is PRHDT and CDR2 is FYEKMQ (reference sequence). CDR3 size: 16 residues. CDR3 in amino acids: CASSFPGLAGTGELFF. As DNA, the CDR3 is TGTGCCAGCAGCTTCCCTGGACTAGCGGGAACCGGGGAGCTGTTTTTT.

This clonotype has a count of ten or more. The V and J genes are TRBV7-9 and TRBJ2-1, with 7 bases matching TRBD2. Per the germline V gene, CDR1 is SEHNR and CDR2 is FQNEAQ (reference sequence). The CDR3 loop spans 14 amino acids. With V trimmed by 3 bases and J by 3 bases, 2 bases remained unmatched. CDR3 DNA sequence: TGTGCCAGCAGCTTTGGCGGGAGCTACAATGAGCAGTTCTTC. Amino acids: CASSFGGSYNEQFF.

This clonotype was counted ten times or more. This chain connects TRBV11-3 to TRBJ2-5; 12 bases line up with TRBD2. This CDR3 contains 16 residues. V trimming: 3 bases; J trimming: 3 bases; junction bases outside the gene matches: 5. From germline, CDR1 is SGHNT and CDR2 YENEEA. CDR3 coding DNA: TGTGCCAGCAGCTTGGGGCTAGCGGGAGGGGAAGAGACCCAGTACTTC. It codes for CASSLGLAGGEETQYF. Combining the CDR3 with reference TRBV11-3 and TRBJ2-5 gives the whole variable domain EAGVVQSPRYKIIEKKQPVAFWCNPISGHNTLYWYLQNLGQGPELLIRYENEEAVDDSQLPKDRFSAERLKGVDSTLKIQPAELGDSAVYLCASSLGLAGGEETQYFGPGTRLLVL.

This clonotype was counted a few times. V gene TRBV10-2 combines with J gene TRBJ1-2; D not certain. Deletions cut 6 bases from V and 5 bases from J, with 16 bases between. This CDR3 comprises 14 residues. Germline V gives CDR1 WSHSY, CDR2 SAAADI. The CDR3 sequence is CASSHTSGTYGYTF. CDR3 nucleotides: TGCGCCAGCAGCCACACTAGCGGTACTTATGGCTACACCTTC.

This clonotype was counted ten times or more. The V call is TRBV28, the J call TRBJ1-6, with unresolved D. Between the trimmed V and J ends, which lost 6 bases and 8 bases, there was a span of 17 bases. The CDR3 length is 15 residues. Germline V gene lookup returns CDR1 MDHEN and CDR2 SYDVKM. CDR3 DNA: TGTGCCAGCAGCCGCCGACAAATAAAACATTCACCCCTCCACTTT. Its translation: CASSRRQIKHSPLHF.

This clonotype was found many times. This chain uses TRBV7-3 with TRBJ2-3; the D gene could be TRBD1 or TRBD2 (5 bases each). The CDR3 is 15 residues long. The germline CDR1 and CDR2 sequences are SGHTA and FQGTGA. Trimming shortened V by 5 bases and J by 4 bases, and 16 bases separated the two germline ends. CDR3 protein: CASSLDPGRPDTQYF. The CDR3 DNA follows: TGTGCCAGCAGCCTGGACCCGGGGCGACCAGATACGCAGTATTTT.

This clonotype was observed many times. V and J are TRBV30 and TRBJ2-1, with a tentative D call TRBD2 (6 bases). Germline V gives CDR1 GTSNPN, CDR2 SVGIG (reference sequence). Trimming removed 2 bases from V and 9 bases from J, with 8 bases in between. The CDR3 contains 11 residues. The CDR3 sequence: CAWSLGGEQFF. The CDR3 DNA reads as TGTGCCTGGAGTCTGGGGGGTGAGCAGTTCTTC.

This clonotype was recorded many times. The chain links TRBV11-3 to TRBJ2-2; 7 bases align to TRBD1. The CDR3 is 15 amino acids. V shed 5 bases and J 5 bases; nucleotides not matched to a gene: 8. Per germline, CDR1 SGHNT and CDR2 YENEEA. The CDR3 DNA sequence: TGTGCCAGCAGCGCACGACAGGGCGGGACCGGGGAGCTGTTTTTT. As protein: CASSARQGGTGELFF.

This clonotype was detected ten times or more. This chain uses TRBV6-1 with TRBJ2-3; 8 positions match TRBD2. The CDR3 covers 18 residues. V lost 7 bases and J lost 5; bases outside the gene matches: 20. Germline V gene lookup returns CDR1 MNHNS and CDR2 SASEGT. CDR3: CASNPRSPKREWGDTQYF. The CDR3 DNA sequence: TGTGCCAGCAACCCCCGCTCCCCCAAGCGGGAGTGGGGAGATACGCAGTATTTT.

CDR3 sequence reads: CASSRTRLEQYF. In DNA form, the CDR3 reads TGTGCCAGCAGCAGGACTCGTCTCGAGCAGTACTTC. The chain recombines TRBV12-3 or TRBV12-4 with TRBJ2-7; maybe TRBD2 (5 bases). Between the trimmed V and J ends, which lost 6 bases and 6 bases, there was a span of 12 bases. The CDR3 runs 12 residues.

This sequence joins TRBV5-1 and TRBJ2-1; TRBD2 matches at 12 bases. The trim removed 1 base at V and 8 bases at J, leaving 7 bases unmatched. Germline assignment: CDR1 SGHRS and CDR2 YFSETQ. The CDR3 runs 16 residues. CDR3 sequence reads: CASSLNGLAGQDEQFF. The DNA of the CDR3 is TGCGCCAGCAGCTTGAACGGACTAGCGGGACAGGATGAGCAGTTCTTC.